The subject of this entry is one TCR beta chain. This clonotype has at least ten counts. Its antigen is currently not known. No much larger clone exists at a distance of one base, and base qualities are not known. The data originate from a study of T-cell memory formation after mild COVID-19 (dated by TCRdb to the early 2020s). Regarding the complete study: TCR sequence clusters from the two donors were largely donor specific. In a couple of donors, T-cell clones that expanded and contracted after mild COVID-19 were tracked by sequencing TCRalpha and TCRbeta repertoires over time. Two young, previously healthy adult volunteers, one female and one male, were included in the cohort.

V gives up 4 bases and J gives up 8 bases, and the segment between their germline ends measures 9 bases. From cysteine to phenylalanine, the CDR3 is 13 amino acids long. The entry retains the CDR3 DNA only, 39 bases that are in frame from base 1. CDR1 and CDR2 are read off the germline V gene as SGHDN and FVKESK. General conclusions and limits of the study: The detection of some responding clones in pre-infection memory suggests that pre-existing cross-reactive memory T cells joined the SARS-CoV-2 response. Contracting CD4+ clones were located mainly in the CM and EM memory subsets, whereas CD8+ clones were found to be enriched in EMRA. Whether the second-wave clones peaking on day 37 were SARS-CoV-2 specific was not confirmed. The study included only a couple of mild cases, and larger cohorts that include severe cases with pre-infection samples were judged to be necessary. Clones contracting from day 15 to 85 had balanced CD4/CD8 phenotypes, while a second wave expanding from day 15 to 37 was biased towards CD4+.

Ficoll-Paque density gradient centrifugation was used to isolate PBMCs. The run used an Illumina NovaSeq 6000. Using 5'RACE with constant-segment primers, TCRalpha and TCRbeta cDNA libraries were constructed, with sample barcodes and unique molecular identifiers added in the process. RNA was extracted from every sample with Trizol reagent. Library amplification was performed in two PCR steps, and a second sample barcode and Illumina TruSeq adapters were introduced in the second step. Libraries were sequenced on an Illumina NovaSeq with 2 x 150 bp paired-end reads. On the authors' methods: The reads were demultiplexed and collapsed into UMI-guided consensus sequences using migec v1.2.7. Using mixcr v2.1.11, the UMI consensuses were aligned to TRA and TRB V and J templates and assembled into clonotypes. Expanded or contracted clonotypes were those called significant by both edgeR and NoisET, with noise models trained on biological replicates. edgeR calls used a false discovery rate-adjusted p below 0.01 and a log2 fold-change threshold of 1. As an exploratory analysis of dynamics, PCA with hierarchical clustering was applied to max-normalized trajectories of the 1000 most abundant clonotypes. The CD4 or CD8 phenotype of responding clones was assigned using the separately sequenced CD4+ and CD8+ repertoires. In TCRdb, the public reads were trimmed at Q25 with fastp and aligned with MiXCR, with productive beta chains retained. Every entry covers one CDR3 protein and lists the most common genes and DNA from its rows. The V and J calls and clone size come from TCRdb's table, not from the authors' own analysis. This sample holds roughly 340,000 distinct CDR3 sequences; 20% to 25% were observed only once. The ten biggest clones cover about 21% of the sample.

The sequence joins TRBV14 to TRBJ1-6; possibly the D gene is TRBD1, per 6 matching bases. The sequenced sample consisted of PBMCs or a T cell subset sorted from them (not recorded which). The clonotype originates from a man aged 18 to 30 who had mild COVID-19 (a few samples of this study predate the infection). The sample titles of this study are shuffled in the database, so cell type and time point are left out; the donor was told from shared clones. At the DNA level, the sequence is TGTGCCAGCAGCCCGAGGACAGATTCACCCCTCCACTTT. It encodes CASSPRTDSPLHF.